One sample yielded the 19 T cell receptor beta chains listed below, sequenced in a study of CD8 T cells in Susac syndrome. RNA, at about 0.5 to 1 ug, was reverse transcribed with random hexamers. TCRdb analysed the immunoSEQ multiplex PCR reads with MiXCR anew, one entry per CDR3 protein. The data contain 150,000 to 200,000 distinct CDR3 sequences, 85% to 95% of them singletons. Sequencing was carried out using CD4+ T cells from PBMCs. These receptors were obtained from a human donor in good health.

The rearrangement joins TRBV6-5 to TRBJ1-1; D is unresolved. V lost 5 bases to trimming and J lost 7 bases, with 8 bases between them. Germline values: CDR1 MNHEY, CDR2 SVGAGI. The CDR3 runs to 11 residues. The CDR3 bases are TGTGCCAGCAGTATGGGCCGTGAAGCTTTCTTT. Translation: CASSMGREAFF.

This clonotype was observed once. This chain links TRBV19 with TRBJ1-1; 9 nucleotides line up with TRBD1. The CDR3 has 16 residues. After removal of 7 bases from V and 4 bases from J, the junction contained 13 bases not matched to a gene. The germline V gene has CDR1 LNHDA and CDR2 SQIVND (reference sequence). CDR3 sequence reads: CASKPGGGQGPTEAFF. The CDR3, as DNA: TGTGCCAGTAAGCCCGGAGGCGGACAGGGGCCCACTGAAGCTTTCTTT.

The chain employs TRBV30 and TRBJ2-3; D perhaps matches TRBD1 (7 bases). Germline V gene lookup returns CDR1 GTSNPN and CDR2 SVGIG (reference sequence). The CDR3 spans 14 residues. V lost 2 bases and J lost 3, with 12 bases in between. The CDR3 coding sequence is TGTGCCTGGAGTAGACAGGGAGGAACAGATACGCAGTATTTT. It is translated as CAWSRQGGTDTQYF.

V gene TRBV20-1 combines with J gene TRBJ2-3; D unclear. V shed 2 bases and J shed 2 bases, with 11 bases lying between them. Germline values: CDR1 DFQATT, CDR2 SNEGSKA (reference sequence). The CDR3 length is 14 residues. DNA of the CDR3: TGCAGTGCTAGACGAGACACCCACACAGATACGCAGTATTTT. This gives the protein CSARRDTHTDTQYF.

CDR3 nucleotides: TGTGCCAGCAGCTTAGGAGGACAGGGCCTAGCGGCCCAGTACTTC. Translation gives CASSLGGQGLAAQYF. The chain couples TRBV7-2 to TRBJ2-5; a weak D match, TRBD1 (8 bases). The V gene's germline CDR1 is SGHTA and CDR2 FQGNSA. The CDR3 is 15 residues long. The V end lost 1 base, the J end lost 9 bases, and 18 bases lay between the germline ends.

V usage is TRBV5-4 and J usage is TRBJ2-5; 10 nucleotides line up with TRBD2. Trimming removed 5 bases from V and 1 base from J; junction bases left unmatched: 8. The CDR3 is 16 residues long. The germline gives CDR1 SGHNT, CDR2 YYREEE (reference sequence). CDR3 in DNA: TGTGCCAGCAGTCCAAAGACTAGCGGGTCCCAAGAGACCCAGTACTTC. Translation: CASSPKTSGSQETQYF.

The chain carries TRBV4-2 and TRBJ1-1; D is unresolved. The CDR3 contains 18 residues. Germline CDR1 LGHNA, CDR2 YNFKEQ. Trimming pared 1 base from V and 1 base from J, leaving 19 bases between. The DNA for the CDR3 is TGTGCCAGCAGCCAAGTTTACCCAAGTAGAGCGGGGAACACTGAAGCTTTCTTT. This sequence encodes CASSQVYPSRAGNTEAFF.

V gene TRBV7-9 combines with J gene TRBJ1-4; D is unclear. There are 14 residues in the CDR3. Germline V lookup: CDR1 SEHNR, CDR2 FQNEAQ (reference sequence). Between the trimmed V and J ends, which lost 3 bases and 10 bases, there was a span of 15 bases. This CDR3 reads CASSFDVQTGKLFF. CDR3 coding DNA: TGTGCCAGCAGCTTCGATGTGCAAACCGGAAAACTGTTTTTT.

This chain links TRBV4-3 with TRBJ2-3; D gene unclear. Looked up from germline, CDR1 is LGHNA and CDR2 is YSLEER. V lost 0 bases, J lost 3 bases, and 10 bases lay in between. This CDR3 region has 15 residues. The CDR3 DNA follows: TGCGCCAGCAGCCAAGATAGGGCCCCGACAGATACGCAGTATTTT. This translates into CASSQDRAPTDTQYF.

V is TRBV18 and J is TRBJ2-1; TRBD2 agrees at 8 bases. The CDR3 sequence is 16 residues long. J was trimmed by 10 bases and V by 2 bases; bases with no gene match: 13. Germline V gene data show CDR1 as KGHSH and CDR2 as LQKENI. The CDR3 DNA reads as TGTGCCAGCTCACCAAGGGCCGGACTAGCCTCAGGGGAGCAGTTCTTC. It is translated as CASSPRAGLASGEQFF.

The chain couples TRBV6-4 to TRBJ2-2, with D possibly being TRBD1 (6 bases). The CDR3 spans 16 residues. The germline V and J ends were trimmed by 2 bases and 4 bases, with 14 bases remaining between them. Per germline, CDR1 MRHNA and CDR2 SNTAGT. In nucleotides, the CDR3 is TGTGCCAGCAGTGACGGAAGGCAGGGGAGCACCGGGGAGCTGTTTTTT. This encodes CASSDGRQGSTGELFF.

The CDR3 region has the DNA TGTGCCAGCAGTCAGGGACTAGCGGGGGCTGGGGTCGAGCAGTACTTC. It translates to CASSQGLAGAGVEQYF. The chain employs TRBV6-6 and TRBJ2-7; the match to TRBD2 covers 14 bases. CDR1 and CDR2 from the germline V gene are MNHNY and SVGAGI (reference sequence). Trimming cost V 5 bases and J 6 bases; bases outside gene matches: 9. The CDR3 spans 16 residues.

The CDR3 protein is CASSQDSFGQYF. As DNA, the CDR3 is TGTGCCAGCAGCCAAGATAGTTTCGGGCAGTACTTC. This chain joins TRBV3-1 and TRBJ2-7; no reliable D call. Germline V CDR1 and CDR2: LGHDT, YNNKEL (reference sequence). The V end was cut by 0 bases, the J end by 9 bases, with 9 bases between. The CDR3 is made up of 12 amino acids.

The V gene is TRBV19, the J gene TRBJ1-5, with 8 bases identical to TRBD1. V gave up 3 bases and J gave up 4 bases; unmatched junction bases: 5. The CDR3 sequence is 15 residues long. CDR1 is LNHDA, CDR2 SQIVND, per germline (reference sequence). CDR3 sequence: CASSIGRGPNQPQHF. The CDR3 DNA is TGTGCCAGTAGTATTGGCAGGGGGCCGAATCAGCCCCAGCATTTT.

V usage is TRBV7-3 and J usage is TRBJ1-2; TRBD1 matches at 8 bases. CDR1 and CDR2 (germline): SGHTA, FQGTGA. After removal of 2 bases from V and 4 bases from J, the junction contained 3 bases not matched to a gene. The CDR3 covers 14 residues. For the CDR3, the DNA is TGTGCCAGCAGCTTAGGACAGGGATCCTATGGCTACACCTTC. It codes for CASSLGQGSYGYTF.

The rearrangement joins TRBV5-1 to TRBJ2-7; 10 positions match TRBD1. Germline CDR1 and CDR2: SGHRS and YFSETQ. The CDR3 runs 15 residues. Trimming at V came to 4 bases and at J to 4 bases, leaving 8 bases not matched to a gene. The CDR3 is CASSISGQGRYEQYF. CDR3 nucleotide sequence: TGCGCCAGCAGCATTTCGGGACAGGGGAGATACGAGCAGTACTTC.

This chain connects TRBV7-2 to TRBJ1-2; 7 bases match TRBD1. The junction had 19 bases not matched to a gene; V was cut back by 7 bases and J by 2 bases. CDR3 length: 18 amino acids. Germline V gene data show CDR1 as SGHTA and CDR2 as FQGNSA. CDR3 nucleotides: TGTGCCAGCATCCAAGTAGGGACAGCCGTTACCTGGAACTATGGCTACACCTTC. Translation gives CASIQVGTAVTWNYGYTF.

The rearrangement uses TRBV12-3 or TRBV12-4 and TRBJ2-1; 13 positions agree with TRBD2. V lost 4 bases to trimming and J lost 9 bases; unmatched junction nucleotides: 12. The CDR3 extends over 17 amino acids. As DNA, the CDR3 is TGTGCCAGCAGTTCCGGACTAGCGGGGGTGAAGTCGGGTGAGCAGTTCTTC. This translates into CASSSGLAGVKSGEQFF.

The chain is built from TRBV19 and TRBJ1-5, with D possibly being TRBD1 (6 bases). This CDR3 is built from 16 residues. From germline, CDR1 is LNHDA and CDR2 SQIVND (reference sequence). Trimming cost V 6 bases and J 3 bases, with 18 bases left between them. The CDR3 DNA follows: TGTGCCAGTAGATCGGCGGGGACACGGAACAATCAGCCCCAGCATTTT. Translated, it gives CASRSAGTRNNQPQHF. Full variable domain (missing parts from reference TRBV19 and TRBJ1-5): DGGITQSPKYLFRKEGQNVTLSCEQNLNHDAMYWYRQDPGQGLRLIYYSQIVNDFQKGDIAEGYSVSREKKESFPLTVTSAQKNPTAFYLCASRSAGTRNNQPQHFGDGTRLSIL.